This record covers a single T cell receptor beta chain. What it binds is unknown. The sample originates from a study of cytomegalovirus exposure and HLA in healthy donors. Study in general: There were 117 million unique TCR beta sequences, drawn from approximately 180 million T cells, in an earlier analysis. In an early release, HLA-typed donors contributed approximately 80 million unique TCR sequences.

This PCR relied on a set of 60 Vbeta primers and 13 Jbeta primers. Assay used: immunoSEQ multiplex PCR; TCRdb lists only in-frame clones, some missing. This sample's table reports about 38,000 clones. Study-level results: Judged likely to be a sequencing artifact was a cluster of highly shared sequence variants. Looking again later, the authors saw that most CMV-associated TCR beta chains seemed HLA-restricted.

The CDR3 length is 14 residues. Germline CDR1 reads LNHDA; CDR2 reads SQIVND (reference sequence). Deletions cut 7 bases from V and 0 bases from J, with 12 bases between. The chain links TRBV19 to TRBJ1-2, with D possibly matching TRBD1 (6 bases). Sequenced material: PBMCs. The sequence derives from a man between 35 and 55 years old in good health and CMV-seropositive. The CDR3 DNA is TGTGCCAGTACCCCCAGGGGTCCTAACTATGGCTACACCTTC. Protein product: CASTPRGPNYGYTF.